These 9 T cell receptor beta chains originate from one sample sequenced in a study of shared clonotypes between healthy human individuals. The data were produced by immunoSEQ multiplex PCR, yet TCRdb's version contains in-frame clones alone and is incomplete. Among more than 1 million clones listed, more than 75% were seen once. The sequencing sample was made of memory CD4+ T cells from PBMCs. The subset: CD45RA-negative fraction. The source of these receptors is a man younger than 30 in good health. Some clones in this sample may be carry-over from other donors' samples.

This clone occurred once. The rearrangement uses TRBV6-6 and TRBJ2-2; D gene ambiguous. V lost 6 bases and J lost 0, with 8 bases in between. The CDR3 is made up of 14 amino acids. Germline loops: CDR1 MNHNY, CDR2 SVGAGI (reference sequence). The CDR3, as DNA: TGTGCCAGCAGACCTACAACGAACACCGGGGAGCTGTTTTTT. It yields the protein CASRPTTNTGELFF.

This chain links TRBV10-3 with TRBJ1-2; tentative D call: TRBD1 (6 bases). This CDR3 is 12 amino acids long. V lost 5 bases and J 4 bases, leaving 8 bases between the germline ends. Germline V gene sequence: CDR1 ENHRY, CDR2 SYGVKD. CDR3 in DNA: TGTGCCATCAGTACAGGGTCCTATGGCTACACCTTC. Its translation: CAISTGSYGYTF.

CDR3 nucleotides: TGTGCCACCAGGCAATCCTCCTACAATGAGCAGTTCTTC. Translated, it gives CATRQSSYNEQFF. V is TRBV27 and J is TRBJ2-1; unclear D gene. The CDR3 is 13 amino acids. The germline gives CDR1 MNHEY, CDR2 SMNVEV (reference sequence). V lost 10 bases to trimming and J lost 0 bases, with 10 bases between them.

The chain carries TRBV2 and TRBJ2-7; possible D gene TRBD1, 6 bases. V was shortened by 6 bases and J by 2 bases, with 11 bases between the two germline ends. The germline V gene encodes CDR1 SNHLY and CDR2 FYNNEI. The CDR3 is made up of 13 amino acids. CDR3 in DNA: TGTGCCAGCAGAAGGACAGAACCCTACGAGCAGTACTTC. It yields the protein CASRRTEPYEQYF.

The chain links TRBV18 to TRBJ2-3; 14 nucleotides line up with TRBD2. After removal of 1 base from V and 2 bases from J, the junction contained 8 bases not matched to a gene. CDR1 KGHSH and CDR2 LQKENI come from the germline V gene. The CDR3 consists of 19 residues. CDR3 sequence: CASSPLGGLAGGNTDTQYF. CDR3 bases: TGTGCCAGCTCACCACTGGGCGGACTAGCGGGAGGTAACACAGATACGCAGTATTTT.

This clone was counted once. A read error may produce the germline difference seen at one junction end. The chain carries TRBV2 and TRBJ1-5; 7 bases line up with TRBD1. This CDR3 region has 15 residues. CDR1 SNHLY and CDR2 FYNNEI come from the germline V gene. DNA of the CDR3: TGTGCCAGCAGAGAAGACAGGGCCAAAGCTCAGCCCCAGCATTTT. Its translation: CASREDRAKAQPQHF.

As regards this clone: This likely came from a read error, as a far larger clone is one base away. The genes are TRBV7-2 and TRBJ2-7; 9 bases are a match to TRBD1. This CDR3 comprises 14 residues. Germline-derived CDR1 and CDR2 are SGHTA and FQGNSA. Unmatched junction bases numbered 9, after V lost 5 bases and J lost 7 bases. CDR3 nucleotide sequence: TGTGCCAGCAGCAGACAGGGGGGGGAAGGGGAGCAGTACTTC. Amino acids: CASSRQGGEGEQYF. Full variable domain (outside the CDR3, taken from reference TRBV7-2 and TRBJ2-7): GAGVSQSPSNKVTEKGKDVELRCDPISGHTALYWYRQSLGQGLEFLIYFQGNSAPDKSGLPSDRFSAERTGGSVSTLTIQRTQQEDSAVYLCASSRQGGEGEQYFGPGTRLTVT.

This clone showed up just a few times. The chain links TRBV15 to TRBJ2-5; TRBD1 is a possible D gene (5 bases). The V and J ends lost 0 bases and 5 bases respectively, with 16 bases between them. From germline, CDR1 is LNHNV and CDR2 YYDKDF (reference sequence). This CDR3 has 16 amino acids. CDR3 sequence: CATSREGSGRRETQYF. Here the CDR3 DNA reads TGTGCCACCAGCAGAGAGGGGTCAGGGCGGCGGGAGACCCAGTACTTC.

The chain recombines TRBV11-2 with TRBJ2-3; 7 bases line up with TRBD2. The trim removed 3 bases at V and 0 bases at J, leaving 6 bases unmatched. Germline loops: CDR1 SGHAT, CDR2 FQNNGV. This CDR3 has 16 residues. The CDR3 DNA reads TGTGCCAGCAGCTTCTCGGGGGGAATAAGCACAGATACGCAGTATTTT. Its protein product is CASSFSGGISTDTQYF.